These 4 T cell receptor beta chains originate from one sample sequenced in a study of control samples from healthy donors and cancer patients. Profiling relied on immunoSEQ multiplex PCR, and the TCRdb table lists in-frame clones only, not all of them. The sample records some 48,000 clones, approximately 93% being singletons. Input material: PBMCs. These TCRs come from a woman aged 45-60 years with head and neck cancer.

The rearrangement uses TRBV18 and TRBJ2-7; 9 nucleotides agree with TRBD1. Germline CDR1 KGHSH, CDR2 LQKENI. This CDR3 is built from 19 residues. The V gene end was trimmed by 6 bases and the J gene end by 5 bases; junction bases not matched to a gene: 23. The CDR3 spells CASSTYTPLPPGQGNEQYF. CDR3 in DNA: TGTGCCAGCTCTACCTATACCCCCCTACCCCCGGGACAGGGAAACGAGCAGTACTTC.

This chain links TRBV28 with TRBJ1-5; perhaps TRBD1 as D (5 bases). V was shortened by 11 bases and J by 0 bases, with 17 bases between the two germline ends. The germline V gene encodes CDR1 MDHEN and CDR2 SYDVKM. This CDR3 has 15 amino acids. The CDR3: CASSRVRNSNQPQHF. Written as DNA, the CDR3 is TGTGCCTCTTCCAGGGTAAGGAATAGCAATCAGCCCCAGCATTTT. The entire variable domain, with the rest obtained from reference TRBV28 and TRBJ1-5, is as follows: DVKVTQSSRYLVKRTGEKVFLECVQDMDHENMFWYRQDPGLGLRLIYFSYDVKMKEKGDIPEGYSVSREKKERFSLILESASTNQTSMYLCASSRVRNSNQPQHFGDGTRLSIL.

The chain uses TRBV3-1 (or the pseudogene TRBV3-2) and TRBJ1-2; possible D gene TRBD1, 5 bases. This CDR3 has 14 amino acids. V was pared by 5 bases and J by 2 bases, with 12 bases between. The germline gives CDR1 LGHDT, CDR2 YNNKEL (reference sequence). The CDR3 DNA follows: TGTGCCAGCAGCGAGGACACTTTCAACTATGGCTACACCTTC. Its translation: CASSEDTFNYGYTF.

This chain uses TRBV4-1 with TRBJ1-6; D uncertain. Trimming shortened V by 4 bases and J by 2 bases, and 15 bases separated the two germline ends. Germline V gives CDR1 MGHRA, CDR2 YSYEKL. This CDR3 is built from 17 residues. The DNA for the CDR3 is TGCGCCAGCAGCCTCGGCAGTGGGGAAGCCTATAATTCACCCCTCCACTTT. This encodes CASSLGSGEAYNSPLHF.